The clone carrying this TCR beta chain was seen repeatedly, ten times or more. The sample originates from a study of T cells in Graves' hyperthyroidism and ophthalmopathy. It was RNA transcripts that yielded the amplified TCR beta CDR3 regions. In the first-round RT-PCR of the TCR CDR3, the HTBI primer set was used. Using its own MiXCR run on the multiplex PCR reads, TCRdb lists one record per CDR3 protein. The table includes about 720,000 distinct CDR3 sequences, about 15% detected once. CDR1 DFQATT and CDR2 SNEGSKA come from the germline V gene (reference sequence). This CDR3 comprises 17 residues. Trimming at V came to 6 bases and at J to 0 bases, leaving 7 bases not matched to a gene.

The TCR was taken from a man between 18 and 29 years old with Graves' hyperthyroidism. The sequencing input was blood. The chain carries TRBV20-1 and TRBJ2-1; 14 bases match TRBD2. The CDR3 region has the DNA TGCAGTGCGGCGGGACTAGCGGGAGAGTACTCCTACAATGAGCAGTTCTTC. Translating gives CSAAGLAGEYSYNEQFF.